This T cell receptor (beta chain) appears in the sequencing data of a study of blood T cell repertoires in COVID-19. Whole-study context: Material from acute and convalescent COVID-19 was sourced from the United States, Italy and Spain. PBMCs, B-cell-depleted T cells, or T cells provided the cDNA or gDNA that made up the material.

Authors' methods: From reference gene primer amplification, estimates of nucleated cell counts were derived. Sequencing was performed with immunoSEQ multiplex PCR; in TCRdb, only in-frame clones are kept and a portion is missing. The V and J calls and clone size were taken over from that table, and D and trimming were inferred from the DNA. The sample shows roughly 240,000 clones, around four fifths of them seen only once. The ends were cut back, 3 bases at V and 3 bases at J, with 8 bases in the middle. The germline V gene encodes CDR1 DFQATT and CDR2 SNEGSKA (reference sequence). This CDR3 has 13 amino acids.

The source of this sequence is a man in his 60s who had recovered from COVID-19. Sequencing was carried out using peripheral blood. The V gene is TRBV20-1, the J gene TRBJ1-4; D might be TRBD1 (6 bases). The CDR3 DNA reads as TGCAGTGCTAGTAGGACAGCTAATGAAAAACTGTTTTTT. Its protein is CSASRTANEKLFF.